This TCR beta chain emerged from a study of beta chain features in type 1 diabetes. For the study at large: Across every sample, about 100 million sorted cells were examined in total. General study findings and limits: Patients' naive, central memory and Treg TCRB repertoires seemed closer to one another than those of healthy donors.

This clone was counted a few times. What it binds is unknown. There are 14 residues in the CDR3. V was clipped by 1 base and J by 2 bases, with 8 bases between them. In germline, CDR1 is SEHNR, CDR2 FQNEAQ (reference sequence). TCRB transcripts that were expressed got sequenced, as all of the isolated RNA had been reverse transcribed. The repertoire was sequenced with immunoSEQ multiplex PCR; TCRdb's copy has only in-frame clones and lacks some. The repertoire consists of more than 300,000 clones, with around 15% occurring once and the leading ten covering approximately 0.019%. The sample taken for sequencing was naive CD4+ T cells from blood. This receptor was obtained from a woman between 18 and 30 years old in good health. The gene calls are TRBV7-9 and TRBJ1-1; no definite D call. The CDR3: CASSLGRANTEAFF. The DNA of the CDR3 is TGTGCCAGCAGCTTAGGGAGAGCAAACACTGAAGCTTTCTTT. The complete variable domain, with remaining parts taken from reference TRBV7-9 and TRBJ1-1, reads DTGVSQNPRHKITKRGQNVTFRCDPISEHNRLYWYRQTLGQGPEFLTYFQNEAQLEKSRLLSDRFSAERPKGSFSTLEIQRTEQGDSAMYLCASSLGRANTEAFFGQGTRLTVV.